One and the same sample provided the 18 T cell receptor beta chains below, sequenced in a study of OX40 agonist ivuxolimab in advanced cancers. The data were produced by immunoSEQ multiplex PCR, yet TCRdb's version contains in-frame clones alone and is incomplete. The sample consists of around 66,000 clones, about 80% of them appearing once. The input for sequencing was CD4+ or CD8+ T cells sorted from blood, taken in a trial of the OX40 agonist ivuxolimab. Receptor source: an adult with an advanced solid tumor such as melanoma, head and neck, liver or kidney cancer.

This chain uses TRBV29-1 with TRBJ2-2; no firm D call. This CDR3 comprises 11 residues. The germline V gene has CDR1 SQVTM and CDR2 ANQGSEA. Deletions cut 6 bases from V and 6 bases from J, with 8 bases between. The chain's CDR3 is CSVGDPGELFF. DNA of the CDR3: TGCAGCGTGGGTGATCCCGGGGAGCTGTTTTTT.

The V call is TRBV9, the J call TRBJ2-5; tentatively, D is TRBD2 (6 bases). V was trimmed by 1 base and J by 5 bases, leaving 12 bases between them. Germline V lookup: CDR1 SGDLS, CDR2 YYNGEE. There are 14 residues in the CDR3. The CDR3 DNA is TGTGCCAGCAGCGTATCCCCGGGGGAGGAGACCCAGTACTTC. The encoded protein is CASSVSPGEETQYF.

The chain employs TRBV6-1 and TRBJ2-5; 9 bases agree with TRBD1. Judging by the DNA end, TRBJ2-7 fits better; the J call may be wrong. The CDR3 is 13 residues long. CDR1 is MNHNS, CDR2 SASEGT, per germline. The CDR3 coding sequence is TGTGCCAGCGCCGGGACAGGGCCCTACGAGCAGTACTTC. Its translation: CASAGTGPYEQYF.

The CDR3 region is CASSLDLLEQFF. The CDR3 region has the DNA TGCGCCAGCAGCTTGGACCTACTCGAGCAGTTCTTC. The V call is TRBV5-1, the J call TRBJ2-1; D is undetermined. CDR3 length: 12 amino acids. Germline values: CDR1 SGHRS, CDR2 YFSETQ. V lost 0 bases, J lost 10 bases, and 8 bases lay in between.

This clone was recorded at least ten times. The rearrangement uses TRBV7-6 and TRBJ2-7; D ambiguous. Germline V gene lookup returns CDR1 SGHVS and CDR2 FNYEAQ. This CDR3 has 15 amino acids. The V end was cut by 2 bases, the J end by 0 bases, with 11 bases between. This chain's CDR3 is CASSLWAGTSYEQYF. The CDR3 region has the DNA TGTGCCAGCAGCTTATGGGCAGGTACCTCCTACGAGCAGTACTTC. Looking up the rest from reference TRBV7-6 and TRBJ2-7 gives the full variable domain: GAGVSQSPRYKVTKRGQDVALRCDPISGHVSLYWYRQALGQGPEFLTYFNYEAQQDKSGLPNDRFSAERPEGSISTLTIQRTEQRDSAMYRCASSLWAGTSYEQYFGPGTRLTVT.

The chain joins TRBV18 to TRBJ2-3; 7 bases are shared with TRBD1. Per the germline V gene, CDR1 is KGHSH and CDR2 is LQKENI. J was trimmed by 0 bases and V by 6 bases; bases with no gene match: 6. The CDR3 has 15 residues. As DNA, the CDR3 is TGTGCCAGCTCCCTAACAGGGGCGAGCACAGATACGCAGTATTTT. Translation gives CASSLTGASTDTQYF.

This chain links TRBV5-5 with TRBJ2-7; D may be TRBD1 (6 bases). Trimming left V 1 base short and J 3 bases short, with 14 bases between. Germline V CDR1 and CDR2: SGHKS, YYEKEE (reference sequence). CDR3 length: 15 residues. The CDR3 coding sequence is TGTGCCAGCAGCTTGCAACAGGGACCCTACTACGAGCAGTACTTC. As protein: CASSLQQGPYYEQYF.

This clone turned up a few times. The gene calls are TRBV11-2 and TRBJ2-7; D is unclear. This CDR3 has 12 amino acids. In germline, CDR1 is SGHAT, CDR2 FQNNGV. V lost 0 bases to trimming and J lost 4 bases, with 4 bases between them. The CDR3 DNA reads TGTGCCAGCAGCTTAGATAGGTACGAGCAGTACTTC. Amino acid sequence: CASSLDRYEQYF.

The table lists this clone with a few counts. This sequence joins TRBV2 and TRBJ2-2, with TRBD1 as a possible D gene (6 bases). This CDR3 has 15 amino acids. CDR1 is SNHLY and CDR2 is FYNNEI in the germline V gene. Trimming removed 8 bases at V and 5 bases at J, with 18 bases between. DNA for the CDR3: TGTGCCAGCGGATCCTACAGGGTAGGGACCGGGGAGCTGTTTTTT. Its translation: CASGSYRVGTGELFF. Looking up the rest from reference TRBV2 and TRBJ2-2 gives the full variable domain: EPEVTQTPSHQVTQMGQEVILRCVPISNHLYFYWYRQILGQKVEFLVSFYNNEISEKSEIFDDQFSVERPDGSNFTLKIRSTKLEDSAMYFCASGSYRVGTGELFFGEGSRLTVL.

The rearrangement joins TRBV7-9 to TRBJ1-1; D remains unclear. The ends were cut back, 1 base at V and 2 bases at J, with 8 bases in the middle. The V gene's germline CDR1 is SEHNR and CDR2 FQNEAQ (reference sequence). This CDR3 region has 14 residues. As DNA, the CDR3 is TGTGCCAGCAGCTTAGAAGCCGAAAACACTGAAGCTTTCTTT. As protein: CASSLEAENTEAFF.

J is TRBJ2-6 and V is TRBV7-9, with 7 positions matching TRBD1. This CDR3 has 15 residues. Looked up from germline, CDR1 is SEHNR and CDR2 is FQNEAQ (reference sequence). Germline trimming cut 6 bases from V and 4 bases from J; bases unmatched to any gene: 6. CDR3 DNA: TGTGCCAGCAGGGTTACAGGGGCAGGGGCCAACGTCCTGACTTTC. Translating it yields CASRVTGAGANVLTF.

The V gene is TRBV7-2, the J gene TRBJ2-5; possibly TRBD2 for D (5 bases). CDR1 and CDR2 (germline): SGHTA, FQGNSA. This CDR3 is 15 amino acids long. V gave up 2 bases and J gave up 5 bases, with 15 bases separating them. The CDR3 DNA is TGTGCCAGCAGCTTATCGGGCATAGGCGGGGAGACCCAGTACTTC. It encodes CASSLSGIGGETQYF.

The CDR3 region is CASSGRRVYGYTF. The CDR3 nucleotides are TGTGCCAGCAGCGGCCGGCGGGTTTATGGCTACACCTTC. This sequence joins TRBV4-2 and TRBJ1-2, with D uncertain. This CDR3 has 13 amino acids. Germline V gene sequence: CDR1 LGHNA, CDR2 YNFKEQ. Between the trimmed V and J ends, which lost 5 bases and 5 bases, there was a span of 12 bases.

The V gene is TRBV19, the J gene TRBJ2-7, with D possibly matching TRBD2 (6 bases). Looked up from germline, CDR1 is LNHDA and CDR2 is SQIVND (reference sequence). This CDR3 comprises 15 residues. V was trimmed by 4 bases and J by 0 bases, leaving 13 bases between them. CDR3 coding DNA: TGTGCCAGTAGTAGGGGAGGCGGGCACTCCTACGAGCAGTACTTC. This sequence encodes CASSRGGGHSYEQYF.

The CDR3 loop reads CSVQRGIYTEAFF. The CDR3 bases are TGCAGCGTCCAGAGAGGGATTTACACTGAAGCTTTCTTT. The chain joins TRBV29-1 to TRBJ1-1; no definite D call. Germline lookup yields CDR1 SQVTM and CDR2 ANQGSEA. V shed 6 bases and J shed 3 bases, with 14 bases lying between them. The CDR3 has 13 amino acids.

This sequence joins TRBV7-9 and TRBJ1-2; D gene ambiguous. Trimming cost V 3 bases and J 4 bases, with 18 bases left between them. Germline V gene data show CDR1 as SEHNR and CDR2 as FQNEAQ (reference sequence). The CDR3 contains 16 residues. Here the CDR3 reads CASSFMAHGKTYGYTF. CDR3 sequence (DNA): TGTGCCAGCAGCTTCATGGCACATGGAAAGACCTATGGCTACACCTTC. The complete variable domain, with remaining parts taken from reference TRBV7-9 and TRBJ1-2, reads DTGVSQNPRHKITKRGQNVTFRCDPISEHNRLYWYRQTLGQGPEFLTYFQNEAQLEKSRLLSDRFSAERPKGSFSTLEIQRTEQGDSAMYLCASSFMAHGKTYGYTFGSGTRLTVV.

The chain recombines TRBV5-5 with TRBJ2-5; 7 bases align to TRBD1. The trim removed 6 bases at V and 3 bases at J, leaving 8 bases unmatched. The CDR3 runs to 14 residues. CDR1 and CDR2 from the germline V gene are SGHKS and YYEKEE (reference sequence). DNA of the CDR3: TGTGCCAGCACCGTAGCCGGGACAGAAGAGACCCAGTACTTC. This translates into CASTVAGTEETQYF.

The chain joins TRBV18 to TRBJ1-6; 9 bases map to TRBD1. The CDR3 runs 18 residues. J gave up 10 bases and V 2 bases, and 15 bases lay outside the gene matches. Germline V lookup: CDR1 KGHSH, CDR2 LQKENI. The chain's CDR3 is CASSPNQMAQGQGSPLHF. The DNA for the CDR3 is TGTGCCAGCTCACCAAACCAAATGGCACAGGGACAGGGCTCACCCCTCCACTTT. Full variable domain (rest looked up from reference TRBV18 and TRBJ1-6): NAGVMQNPRHLVRRRGQEARLRCSPMKGHSHVYWYRQLPEEGLKFMVYLQKENIIDESGMPKERFSAEFPKEGPSILRIQQVVRGDSAAYFCASSPNQMAQGQGSPLHFGNGTRLTVT.